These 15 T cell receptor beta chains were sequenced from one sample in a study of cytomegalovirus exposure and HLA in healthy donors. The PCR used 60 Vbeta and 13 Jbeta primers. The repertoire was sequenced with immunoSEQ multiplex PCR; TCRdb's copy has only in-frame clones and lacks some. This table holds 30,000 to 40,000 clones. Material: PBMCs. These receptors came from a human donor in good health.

The CDR3: CAWSVASGGEPQYF. The DNA for the CDR3 is TGTGCCTGGAGTGTAGCTAGCGGGGGGGAGCCCCAGTACTTC. This chain joins TRBV30 and TRBJ2-5; 12 positions agree with TRBD2. The CDR3 is made up of 14 amino acids. V lost 0 bases and J lost 9; bases outside the gene matches: 5. CDR1 and CDR2 from the germline V gene are GTSNPN and SVGIG (reference sequence).

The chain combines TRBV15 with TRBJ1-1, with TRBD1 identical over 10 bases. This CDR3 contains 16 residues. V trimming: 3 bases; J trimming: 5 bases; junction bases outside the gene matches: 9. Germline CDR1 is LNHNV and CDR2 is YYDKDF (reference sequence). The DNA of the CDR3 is TGTGCCACCAGCAGCCCGGGACAGGGGTTGGGTACTGAAGCTTTCTTT. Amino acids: CATSSPGQGLGTEAFF.

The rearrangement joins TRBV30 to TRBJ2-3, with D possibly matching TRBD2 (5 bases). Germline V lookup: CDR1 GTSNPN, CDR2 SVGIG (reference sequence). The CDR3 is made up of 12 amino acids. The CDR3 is CALGRGTDTQYF. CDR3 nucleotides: TGTGCTCTCGGGCGGGGCACAGATACGCAGTATTTT.

CDR3 in DNA: TGTGCCAGCAGTTACACCTGGGACAGGGTGGGTTCACCCCTCCACTTT. Residues: CASSYTWDRVGSPLHF. The genes are TRBV6-5 and TRBJ1-6; 9 bases fit TRBD1. Germline lookup yields CDR1 MNHEY and CDR2 SVGAGI. There are 16 residues in the CDR3. The V and J ends lost 2 bases and 9 bases, in that order; junction bases with no gene match: 8.

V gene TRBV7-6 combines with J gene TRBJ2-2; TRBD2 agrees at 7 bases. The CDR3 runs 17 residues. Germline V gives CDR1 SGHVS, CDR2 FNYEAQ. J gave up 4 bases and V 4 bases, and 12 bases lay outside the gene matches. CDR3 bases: TGTGCCAGCAGCTCGAGCCGCGGGGAGGGAGGCACCGGGGAGCTGTTTTTT. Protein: CASSSSRGEGGTGELFF.

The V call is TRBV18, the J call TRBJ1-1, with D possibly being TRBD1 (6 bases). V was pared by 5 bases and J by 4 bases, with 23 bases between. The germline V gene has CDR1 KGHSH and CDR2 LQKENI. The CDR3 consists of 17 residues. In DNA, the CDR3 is TGTGCCAGCTCAACGGGCCGGCCAGGGGAGTTTGTCACTGAAGCTTTCTTT. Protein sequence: CASSTGRPGEFVTEAFF.

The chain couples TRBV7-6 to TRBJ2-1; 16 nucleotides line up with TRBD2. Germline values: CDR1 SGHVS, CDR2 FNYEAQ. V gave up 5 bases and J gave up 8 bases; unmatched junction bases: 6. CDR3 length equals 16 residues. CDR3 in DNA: TGTGCCAGCAGCGGGGGGACTAGCGGGGGGGCCCATGAGCAGTTCTTC. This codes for CASSGGTSGGAHEQFF.

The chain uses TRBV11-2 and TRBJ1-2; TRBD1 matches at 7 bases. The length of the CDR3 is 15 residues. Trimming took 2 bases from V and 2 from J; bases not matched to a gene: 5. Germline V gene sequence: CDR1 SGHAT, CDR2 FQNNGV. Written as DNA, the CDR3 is TGTGCCAGCAGCTTACTCCAGGGACAGAACTATGGCTACACCTTC. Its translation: CASSLLQGQNYGYTF. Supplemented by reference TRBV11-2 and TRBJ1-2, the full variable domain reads EAGVAQSPRYKIIEKRQSVAFWCNPISGHATLYWYQQILGQGPKLLIQFQNNGVVDDSQLPKDRFSAERLKGVDSTLKIQPAKLEDSAVYLCASSLLQGQNYGYTFGSGTRLTVV.

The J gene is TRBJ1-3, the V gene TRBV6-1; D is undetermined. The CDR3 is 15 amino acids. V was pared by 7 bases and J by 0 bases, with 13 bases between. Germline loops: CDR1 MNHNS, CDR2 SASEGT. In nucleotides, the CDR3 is TGTGCCAGCACCAACCGGGAGCCCTCTGGAAACACCATATATTTT. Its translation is CASTNREPSGNTIYF.

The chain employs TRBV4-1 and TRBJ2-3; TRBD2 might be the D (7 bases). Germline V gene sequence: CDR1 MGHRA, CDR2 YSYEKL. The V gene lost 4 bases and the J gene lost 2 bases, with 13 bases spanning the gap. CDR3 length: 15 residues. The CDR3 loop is CASSPFAGATDTQYF. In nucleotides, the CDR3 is TGCGCCAGCAGCCCCTTCGCGGGGGCCACAGATACGCAGTATTTT.

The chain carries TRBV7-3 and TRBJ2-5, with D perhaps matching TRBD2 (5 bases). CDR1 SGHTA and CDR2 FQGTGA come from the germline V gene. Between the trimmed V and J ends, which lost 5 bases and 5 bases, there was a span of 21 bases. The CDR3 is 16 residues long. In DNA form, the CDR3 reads TGTGCCAGCAGCCCCGGCCGGACGGAGACGGGGGAGACCCAGTACTTC. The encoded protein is CASSPGRTETGETQYF.

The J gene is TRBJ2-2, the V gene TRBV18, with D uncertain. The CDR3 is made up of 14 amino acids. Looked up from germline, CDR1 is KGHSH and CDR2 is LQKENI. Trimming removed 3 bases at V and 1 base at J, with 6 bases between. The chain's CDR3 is CASSPGQNTGELFF. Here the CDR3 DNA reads TGTGCCAGCTCACCTGGCCAGAACACCGGGGAGCTGTTTTTT.

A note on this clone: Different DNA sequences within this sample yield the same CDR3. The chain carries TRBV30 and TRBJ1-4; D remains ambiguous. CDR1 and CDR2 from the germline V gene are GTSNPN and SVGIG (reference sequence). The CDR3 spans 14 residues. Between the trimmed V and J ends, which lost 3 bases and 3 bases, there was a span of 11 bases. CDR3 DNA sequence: TGTGCCTGGAGGAGGCTAATACCTAATGAAAAACTGTTTTTT. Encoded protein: CAWRRLIPNEKLFF.

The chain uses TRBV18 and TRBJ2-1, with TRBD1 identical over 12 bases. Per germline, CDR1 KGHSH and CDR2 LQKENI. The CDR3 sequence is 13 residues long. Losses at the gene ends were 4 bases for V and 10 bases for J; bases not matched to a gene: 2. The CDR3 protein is CASSRDRGQEQFF. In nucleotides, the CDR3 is TGTGCCAGCTCACGGGACAGGGGGCAGGAGCAGTTCTTC.

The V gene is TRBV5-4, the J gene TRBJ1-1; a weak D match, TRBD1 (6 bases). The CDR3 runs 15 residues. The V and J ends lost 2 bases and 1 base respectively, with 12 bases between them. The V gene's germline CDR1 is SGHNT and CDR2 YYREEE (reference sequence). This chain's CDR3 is CASSLAGARNTEAFF. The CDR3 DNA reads TGTGCCAGCAGCTTAGCGGGGGCGAGGAACACTGAAGCTTTCTTT.